This TCR beta chain was identified in a study of cytomegalovirus exposure and HLA in healthy donors. Study conclusions and caveats: Rarity marked most TCR sequences, yet some public TCRs occurred in many donors. Analyzed later, association rates of TCRs varied across HLA loci, with DRB1 most and HLA-C fewest.

On this clone itself: Its cognate antigen is unknown.

The PCR made use of 60 Vbeta and 13 Jbeta primers. Clones were read by immunoSEQ multiplex PCR, and TCRdb kept only the in-frame ones, dropping some. The table shows roughly 97,000 clones, with roughly three quarters occurring only once. The ends were cut back, 0 bases at V and 3 bases at J, with 5 bases in the middle. Germline V gene data show CDR1 as KGHSH and CDR2 as LQKENI. CDR3 length: 14 amino acids. Sequenced sample: PBMCs. The clonotype originates from a woman between 40 and 55 years old in good health and CMV-seronegative. This sequence joins TRBV18 and TRBJ2-2; D is unclear. The CDR3 bases are TGTGCCAGCTCACCACCGCAGTACACCGGGGAGCTGTTTTTT. Encoded protein: CASSPPQYTGELFF. The complete variable domain, with remaining parts taken from reference TRBV18 and TRBJ2-2, reads NAGVMQNPRHLVRRRGQEARLRCSPMKGHSHVYWYRQLPEEGLKFMVYLQKENIIDESGMPKERFSAEFPKEGPSILRIQQVVRGDSAAYFCASSPPQYTGELFFGEGSRLTVL.